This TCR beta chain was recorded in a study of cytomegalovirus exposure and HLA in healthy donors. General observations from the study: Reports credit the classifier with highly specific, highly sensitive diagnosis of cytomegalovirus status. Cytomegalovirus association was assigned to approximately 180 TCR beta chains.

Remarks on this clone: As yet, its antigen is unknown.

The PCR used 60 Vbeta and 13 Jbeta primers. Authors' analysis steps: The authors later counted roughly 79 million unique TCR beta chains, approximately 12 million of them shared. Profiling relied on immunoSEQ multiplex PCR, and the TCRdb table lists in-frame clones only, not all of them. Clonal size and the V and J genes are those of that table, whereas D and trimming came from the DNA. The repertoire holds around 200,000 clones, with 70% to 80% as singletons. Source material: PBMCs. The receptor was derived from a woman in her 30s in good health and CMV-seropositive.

The CDR3 region is CASSEYPSGSYGYTF. CDR3 DNA: TGTGCCAGCAGTGAATACCCTTCCGGGAGCTATGGCTACACCTTC. The chain uses TRBV2 and TRBJ1-2, with D unresolved. Germline V gene data show CDR1 as SNHLY and CDR2 as FYNNEI. This CDR3 is 15 amino acids long. Trimming pared 2 bases from V and 4 bases from J, leaving 14 bases between.